This T cell receptor (beta chain) was recorded in a study of blood T cell repertoires in COVID-19. Overall study context: PBMCs, B-cell-depleted T cells, or T cells were the source of the cDNA or gDNA that made up the material.

As processed by the authors: The authors estimated nucleated cell counts from reference gene primer amplification. The data were produced by immunoSEQ multiplex PCR, yet TCRdb's version contains in-frame clones alone and is incomplete. D and trimming come from the DNA, and the V and J calls and clone size come from that table. The sample includes about 160,000 clones, around 74% seen only once; the top ten take around 8%. This CDR3 comprises 14 residues. V lost 2 bases and J 2 bases, leaving 9 bases between the germline ends. CDR1 and CDR2 (germline): SGHAT, FQNNGV. This clone was observed once. Recruited during active infection, patients (from Seattle) were subsequently followed longitudinally.

The rearrangement links TRBV11-2 to TRBJ2-5; tentatively, D is TRBD2 (5 bases). The receptor was derived from a woman aged 55-69 years with COVID-19, enrolled during active disease. Sequencing was carried out using peripheral blood. The CDR3 nucleotides read TGTGCCAGCAGCTTATTGGGGAGTCAAGAGACCCAGTACTTC. This translates into CASSLLGSQETQYF.